A single sample is the source of the 5 T cell receptor beta chains below, sequenced in a study of OX40 agonist ivuxolimab in advanced cancers. TCRdb's copy holds only in-frame clones and misses some; the assay was immunoSEQ multiplex PCR. The data contain more than 60,000 clones, about three quarters of them singletons. Sequences were derived from CD4+ or CD8+ T cells sorted from blood, sampled in a trial of the OX40 agonist ivuxolimab. The receptor source for this set is an adult with an advanced solid tumor such as melanoma, head and neck, liver or kidney cancer.

The V gene is TRBV5-1, the J gene TRBJ2-3; TRBD2 agrees at 7 bases. Germline V CDR1 and CDR2: SGHRS, YFSETQ. This CDR3 spans 15 amino acids. Trimming removed 4 bases from V and 0 bases from J; junction bases left unmatched: 5. CDR3 residues: CASSPDGGSTDTQYF. The CDR3 DNA follows: TGCGCCAGCAGCCCGGACGGGGGGAGCACAGATACGCAGTATTTT.

This clone was seen only once. The V gene is TRBV7-9, the J gene TRBJ2-7; 9 bases line up with TRBD1. V lost 5 bases and J lost 3; bases outside the gene matches: 14. CDR1 SEHNR and CDR2 FQNEAQ come from the germline V gene (reference sequence). The CDR3 spans 17 residues. The CDR3 loop reads CASSPWGTGTGSYEQYF. The CDR3 DNA is TGTGCCAGCAGCCCGTGGGGGACAGGGACTGGGAGCTACGAGCAGTACTTC. The complete variable domain, with remaining parts taken from reference TRBV7-9 and TRBJ2-7, reads DTGVSQNPRHKITKRGQNVTFRCDPISEHNRLYWYRQTLGQGPEFLTYFQNEAQLEKSRLLSDRFSAERPKGSFSTLEIQRTEQGDSAMYLCASSPWGTGTGSYEQYFGPGTRLTVT.

The rearrangement links TRBV7-6 to TRBJ1-6; D is unclear. The CDR3 extends over 15 amino acids. Germline CDR1 is SGHVS and CDR2 is FNYEAQ. V lost 1 base to trimming and J lost 7 bases, with 11 bases between them. CDR3 sequence: CASSLGGSLNSPLHF. CDR3 nucleotide sequence: TGTGCCAGCAGCTTAGGCGGCAGCCTAAATTCACCCCTCCACTTT.

The chain links TRBV9 to TRBJ1-3; no clear D. Germline V gene lookup returns CDR1 SGDLS and CDR2 YYNGEE. The CDR3 is 15 residues long. Deletions cut 2 bases from V and 0 bases from J, with 9 bases between. The DNA for the CDR3 is TGTGCCAGCAGCGTTCGGGCCTTCTCTGGAAACACCATATATTTT. This translates into CASSVRAFSGNTIYF.

This chain uses TRBV5-4 with TRBJ2-7, with 9 bases fitting TRBD2. The CDR3 runs 15 residues. V was pared by 3 bases and J by 4 bases, with 8 bases of the junction left unmatched. Germline CDR1 and CDR2: SGHNT and YYREEE (reference sequence). CDR3: CASSYTSGLAYEQYF. CDR3 sequence (DNA): TGTGCCAGCAGCTATACCTCGGGACTAGCATACGAGCAGTACTTC.